This T cell receptor beta chain was identified during a study of blood T cell repertoires in COVID-19. Turning to the study itself: Spain, Italy and the United States supplied samples that represented acute and convalescent COVID-19.

As processed by the authors: Counts of nucleated cells, estimated from reference gene primer amplification, were obtained. Measured with immunoSEQ multiplex PCR; TCRdb has only the in-frame clones, and not every one. That table furnishes V, J and clone size, whereas the DNA furnished D and trimming. The sample includes approximately 300,000 clones, about 93% seen only once; the top ten take approximately 7.5%. The CDR3 runs to 17 residues. In germline, CDR1 is SGHRS, CDR2 YFSETQ. The V and J ends lost 4 bases and 1 base, in that order; junction bases with no gene match: 11. Patients from Seattle were sampled longitudinally, starting during active infection.

The chain recombines TRBV5-1 with TRBJ1-2; 9 positions match TRBD1. This TCR was recovered from a woman aged 25 to 39 with COVID-19, enrolled during active disease. Sequenced material: peripheral blood. The CDR3 coding sequence is TGCGCCAGCAGCCCTCGAGCTACGGGACAGGGTAACTATGGCTACACCTTC. Protein: CASSPRATGQGNYGYTF.